These 31 T cell receptor beta chains were all obtained from the same sample, sequenced in a study of type 1 and type 2 diabetes patients. PCR was run on genomic DNA. A primer set of 30 forward and 13 reverse primers amplified the CDR3. MiXCR, run by TCRdb on the multiplex PCR reads, gives a single entry per CDR3 protein. Among 270,000 or so distinct CDR3 sequences, 47% were seen once, and the ten largest hold around 13%. Sequenced input: peripheral blood mononuclear cells (PBMCs). Source of these receptors: a man aged 18-30 years with type 2 diabetes.

V is TRBV27 and J is TRBJ1-2, with D maybe TRBD1 (6 bases). The CDR3 extends over 15 amino acids. In germline, CDR1 is MNHEY, CDR2 SMNVEV (reference sequence). Trimming left V 5 bases short and J 4 bases short, with 17 bases between. In nucleotides, the CDR3 is TGTGCCAGCAGTGTTATGGTGAGGACAGTCTATGGCTACACCTTC. It yields the protein CASSVMVRTVYGYTF.

The V gene is TRBV12-3 or TRBV12-4, the J gene TRBJ1-5; no firm D call. Trimming removed 4 bases from V and 4 bases from J, with 8 bases in between. This CDR3 contains 13 residues. The CDR3 coding sequence is TGTGCCAGCAGTTACAGCCCTAATCAGCCCCAGCATTTT. Translated, it gives CASSYSPNQPQHF.

This clonotype was seen a handful of times. The chain is built from TRBV29-1 and TRBJ1-2; TRBD1 aligns across 8 bases. The V gene end was trimmed by 4 bases and the J gene end by 4 bases; junction bases not matched to a gene: 5. Germline values: CDR1 SQVTM, CDR2 ANQGSEA. The CDR3 covers 13 residues. This CDR3 is CSVADRVGYGYTF. The CDR3 DNA sequence: TGCAGCGTTGCGGACAGGGTGGGCTATGGCTACACCTTC.

This clonotype was recorded a few times. The chain recombines TRBV6-1 with TRBJ1-1; D unclear. The CDR3 has 11 residues. V lost 7 bases to trimming and J lost 1 base, with 4 bases between them. Germline lookup yields CDR1 MNHNS and CDR2 SASEGT. This CDR3 is CASKKNTEAFF. In nucleotides, the CDR3 is TGTGCCAGCAAAAAGAACACTGAAGCTTTCTTT.

The rearrangement uses TRBV15 and TRBJ1-4, with D uncertain. Germline V gene data show CDR1 as LNHNV and CDR2 as YYDKDF (reference sequence). CDR3 length equals 13 residues. Trimming took 3 bases from V and 8 from J, leaving 10 bases between them. The CDR3 DNA follows: TGTGCCACCAGCAGGCGCCCCGTCGAAAAACTGTTTTTT. Amino acid sequence: CATSRRPVEKLFF.

The rearrangement joins TRBV20-1 to TRBJ2-3; 7 bases agree with TRBD2. The V and J ends lost 5 bases and 0 bases, in that order; junction bases with no gene match: 5. This CDR3 has 14 amino acids. Germline assignment: CDR1 DFQATT and CDR2 SNEGSKA (reference sequence). The CDR3 loop reads CSARSGISTDTQYF. The CDR3 nucleotides are TGCAGTGCTCGCAGCGGGATTAGCACAGATACGCAGTATTTT.

The chain employs TRBV19 and TRBJ2-1; D possibly corresponds to TRBD1 (6 bases). V lost 2 bases, J lost 2 bases, and 10 bases lay in between. Germline V gene data show CDR1 as LNHDA and CDR2 as SQIVND (reference sequence). This CDR3 is 15 amino acids long. The CDR3 nucleotides read TGTGCCAGTAGTATAATGGACAGACCCTACAATGAGCAGTTCTTC. The encoded protein is CASSIMDRPYNEQFF.

Comment on this clonotype: Without the conserved terminal phenylalanine or tryptophan, this CDR3 likely stems from a read error. The chain is built from TRBV13 and TRBJ1-1; D remains ambiguous. In germline, CDR1 is PRHDT, CDR2 FYEKMQ (reference sequence). The germline V and J ends were trimmed by 6 bases and 4 bases, with 12 bases remaining between them. This CDR3 is built from 13 residues. In nucleotides, the CDR3 is TGTGCCAGCAGTGATTTGCGGTTCACTGAAGCTTTCCTT. Translation gives CASSDLRFTEAFL.

V and J are TRBV11-3 and TRBJ2-5, with 7 bases identical to TRBD1. Unmatched junction bases numbered 2, after V lost 5 bases and J lost 2 bases. Germline V CDR1 and CDR2: SGHNT, YENEEA. CDR3 length: 13 residues. CDR3 in amino acids: CASSGTEQETQYF. The CDR3 region has the DNA TGTGCCAGCAGCGGGACAGAACAAGAGACCCAGTACTTC.

The chain combines TRBV4-3 with TRBJ1-1, with 7 bases identical to TRBD1. The CDR3 has 14 residues. Germline V CDR1 and CDR2: LGHNA, YSLEER. Trimming cost V 1 base and J 7 bases; bases outside gene matches: 6. CDR3 in amino acids: CASSQASGGYEAFF. CDR3 DNA sequence: TGCGCCAGCAGCCAAGCGTCAGGGGGATATGAAGCTTTCTTT.

V usage is TRBV12-3 or TRBV12-4 and J usage is TRBJ1-5; D is unclear. CDR3 length equals 14 residues. V lost 3 bases, J lost 6 bases, and 12 bases lay in between. This CDR3 is CASSFGGGSQPQHF. The CDR3 nucleotides are TGTGCCAGCAGTTTTGGAGGAGGTTCTCAGCCCCAGCATTTT.

This clonotype appeared many times. The chain uses TRBV7-8 and TRBJ2-7; D possibly corresponds to TRBD1 (7 bases). The length of the CDR3 is 17 residues. Germline V gene lookup returns CDR1 SGHVS and CDR2 FQNEAQ. The V and J ends lost 5 bases and 2 bases respectively, with 22 bases between them. The CDR3 DNA sequence: TGTGCCAGCAGCCACCGGGACAGATTGACTAGACCCTACGAGCAGTACTTC. Its protein is CASSHRDRLTRPYEQYF.

This clonotype was observed a few times. This chain joins TRBV19 and TRBJ2-2; no clear D. The V end lost 6 bases, the J end lost 9 bases, and 8 bases lay between the germline ends. CDR3 size: 11 residues. CDR1 and CDR2 from the germline V gene are LNHDA and SQIVND (reference sequence). CDR3 nucleotides: TGTGCCAGTAGCTCTGTTTGGGAGCTGTTTTTT. It is translated as CASSSVWELFF.

This clonotype was recorded many times. This chain joins TRBV10-3 and TRBJ1-2; D uncertain. The CDR3 consists of 14 residues. Trimming took 0 bases from V and 8 from J, leaving 13 bases between them. Germline CDR1 and CDR2: ENHRY and SYGVKD. CDR3: CAISESTVPTGYTF. CDR3 bases: TGTGCCATCAGTGAGTCAACGGTCCCTACGGGCTACACCTTC.

This clonotype was counted a few times. One end of the junction varies from germline; a read error may be responsible. V usage is TRBV28 and J usage is TRBJ1-2; D call uncertain. In germline, CDR1 is MDHEN, CDR2 SYDVKM. This CDR3 comprises 13 residues. In DNA, the CDR3 is TGTGCCAGCAGCTTATGGCGAGACTATGGCTACACCTTC. It is translated as CASSLWRDYGYTF.

This clonotype was picked up a small number of times. The V call is TRBV6-6, the J call TRBJ1-1; TRBD1 matches at 8 bases. This CDR3 has 14 residues. V shed 10 bases, J shed 4 bases, and the junction held 11 bases outside the gene matches. Per germline, CDR1 MNHNY and CDR2 SVGAGI (reference sequence). CDR3 region: CANVPGQEGTEAFF. The CDR3 DNA sequence: TGTGCCAACGTCCCGGGACAGGAGGGCACTGAAGCTTTCTTT.

This chain connects TRBV5-1 to TRBJ1-1, with D perhaps TRBD1 (5 bases). This CDR3 comprises 15 residues. CDR1 SGHRS and CDR2 YFSETQ come from the germline V gene. The V end lost 5 bases, the J end lost 0 bases, and 14 bases lay between the germline ends. For the CDR3, the DNA is TGCGCCAGCAGGGGCAGGGAGACGATGAACACTGAAGCTTTCTTT. Translation: CASRGRETMNTEAFF. The full variable domain, its missing parts supplied by reference TRBV5-1 and TRBJ1-1, is KAGVTQTPRYLIKTRGQQVTLSCSPISGHRSVSWYQQTPGQGLQFLFEYFSETQRNKGNFPGRFSGRQFSNSRSEMNVSTLELGDSALYLCASRGRETMNTEAFFGQGTRLTVV.

This chain connects TRBV28 to TRBJ1-2; TRBD1 matches 8 bases. The CDR3 consists of 16 residues. In germline, CDR1 is MDHEN, CDR2 SYDVKM. The V and J ends lost 1 base and 4 bases, in that order; junction bases with no gene match: 8. The CDR3 region has the DNA TGTGCCAGCAGTTTATTGCAGGGGGCGAACTTCTATGGCTACACCTTC. It is translated as CASSLLQGANFYGYTF.

V usage is TRBV5-1 and J usage is TRBJ2-6; TRBD1 agrees at 8 bases. This CDR3 is 18 amino acids long. V gave up 3 bases and J gave up 0 bases; unmatched junction bases: 8. CDR1 and CDR2 from the germline V gene are SGHRS and YFSETQ. DNA for the CDR3: TGCGCCAGCAGCTCATCCGGGACAGGAGCCTCTGGGGCCAACGTCCTGACTTTC. It encodes CASSSSGTGASGANVLTF.

This clonotype was seen only a few times. The chain joins TRBV30 to TRBJ2-3; D ambiguous. Trimming removed 3 bases from V and 5 bases from J, with 6 bases in between. Germline loops: CDR1 GTSNPN, CDR2 SVGIG (reference sequence). This CDR3 region has 11 residues. The CDR3 spells CAWSFIDTQYF. The DNA for the CDR3 is TGTGCCTGGAGCTTTATAGATACGCAGTATTTT.

This clonotype was observed a single time. This chain joins TRBV28 and TRBJ1-4; D uncertain. The CDR3 runs 14 residues. The germline V gene has CDR1 MDHEN and CDR2 SYDVKM. Trimming took 7 bases from V and 0 from J, leaving 9 bases between them. In nucleotides, the CDR3 is TGTGCCAGCACCTACAGTGCAACTAATGAAAAACTGTTTTTT. This translates into CASTYSATNEKLFF.

This clonotype has just a few counts. The chain carries TRBV5-1 and TRBJ2-2; D not certain. Looked up from germline, CDR1 is SGHRS and CDR2 is YFSETQ. This CDR3 comprises 12 residues. Trimming cost V 5 bases and J 6 bases, with 8 bases left between them. The CDR3 coding sequence is TGCGCCAGCAGTAGATACTCCGGGGAGCTGTTTTTT. Protein product: CASSRYSGELFF.

About this clonotype itself: In this CDR3 the conserved last residue, phenylalanine or tryptophan, is missing, so a read error is likely. The chain links TRBV6-6 to TRBJ1-2; D gene unclear. V lost 6 bases and J lost 4, with 12 bases in between. The CDR3 is made up of 13 amino acids. Germline loops: CDR1 MNHNY, CDR2 SVGAGI (reference sequence). The CDR3 region is CASRLEDFYGYTC. The DNA for the CDR3 is TGTGCCAGCAGATTAGAGGACTTCTATGGCTACACCTGC.

J is TRBJ1-6 and V is TRBV5-1; D remains ambiguous. Trimming removed 1 base at V and 8 bases at J, with 7 bases between. Germline V gene data show CDR1 as SGHRS and CDR2 as YFSETQ. The CDR3 totals 13 residues. CDR3 DNA: TGCGCCAGCAGCTTGACGAGAGATTCACCCCTCCACTTT. Amino acid sequence: CASSLTRDSPLHF.

CDR3 loop: CASSPVTSLPYGYTF. DNA for the CDR3: TGTGCCAGCAGCCCAGTAACATCACTTCCATATGGCTACACCTTC. The chain joins TRBV7-3 to TRBJ1-2; D gene ambiguous. The CDR3 spans 15 residues. The V end lost 5 bases, the J end lost 5 bases, and 18 bases lay between the germline ends. Germline-derived CDR1 and CDR2 are SGHTA and FQGTGA. Full variable domain (outside the CDR3, taken from reference TRBV7-3 and TRBJ1-2): GAGVSQTPSNKVTEKGKYVELRCDPISGHTALYWYRQSLGQGPEFLIYFQGTGAADDSGLPNDRFFAVRPEGSVSTLKIQRTERGDSAVYLCASSPVTSLPYGYTFGSGTRLTVV.

This clonotype was counted many times. The V gene is TRBV7-3, the J gene TRBJ2-5; 7 bases match TRBD2. The CDR3 has 14 amino acids. Germline-derived CDR1 and CDR2 are SGHTA and FQGTGA. Trimming removed 5 bases from V and 5 bases from J; junction bases left unmatched: 8. CDR3 nucleotides: TGTGCCAGCAGCACCGGCGGGAGTGGGGAGACCCAGTACTTC. Amino acid sequence: CASSTGGSGETQYF.

The chain has TRBV28 and TRBJ1-1; 8 positions match TRBD1. The trim removed 6 bases at V and 0 bases at J, leaving 12 bases unmatched. The CDR3 sequence is 17 residues long. Per germline, CDR1 MDHEN and CDR2 SYDVKM. CDR3 protein: CASRPRTGQGMNTEAFF. CDR3 sequence (DNA): TGTGCCAGCAGACCGAGGACAGGGCAGGGAATGAACACTGAAGCTTTCTTT.

The V gene is TRBV19, the J gene TRBJ2-1; D is uncertain. The CDR3 runs to 12 residues. V lost 5 bases to trimming and J lost 4 bases, with 6 bases between them. Germline assignment: CDR1 LNHDA and CDR2 SQIVND (reference sequence). The CDR3: CASSQEYNEQFF. The CDR3 DNA follows: TGTGCCAGTAGTCAGGAATACAATGAGCAGTTCTTC.

The sample holds a few counts of this clonotype. The genes are TRBV13 and TRBJ1-4, with 7 nucleotides matching TRBD1. The CDR3 is made up of 17 amino acids. The germline V gene encodes CDR1 PRHDT and CDR2 FYEKMQ (reference sequence). The ends lost 5 bases at V and 2 bases at J; junction bases unmatched: 11. In nucleotides, the CDR3 is TGTGCCAGCAGCCCGAGACAGGGATCGTGGACTAATGAAAAACTGTTTTTT. Protein: CASSPRQGSWTNEKLFF.

CDR3 in DNA: TGCAGTGCTAGTACAGGGGTCGAAAAACTGTTTTTT. This translates into CSASTGVEKLFF. The genes are TRBV20-1 and TRBJ1-4; 7 bases align to TRBD1. The CDR3 sequence is 12 residues long. The trim removed 3 bases at V and 8 bases at J, leaving 3 bases unmatched. Germline V gene sequence: CDR1 DFQATT, CDR2 SNEGSKA (reference sequence).

This clonotype came up many times. This chain uses TRBV6-1 with TRBJ2-7, with D perhaps matching TRBD1 (6 bases). Germline CDR1 and CDR2: MNHNS and SASEGT. V was shortened by 6 bases and J by 2 bases, with 17 bases between the two germline ends. The CDR3 runs 15 residues. CDR3 protein: CASSSSKDSAYEQYF. In DNA form, the CDR3 reads TGTGCCAGCAGCTCCTCCAAGGACAGCGCCTACGAGCAGTACTTC.